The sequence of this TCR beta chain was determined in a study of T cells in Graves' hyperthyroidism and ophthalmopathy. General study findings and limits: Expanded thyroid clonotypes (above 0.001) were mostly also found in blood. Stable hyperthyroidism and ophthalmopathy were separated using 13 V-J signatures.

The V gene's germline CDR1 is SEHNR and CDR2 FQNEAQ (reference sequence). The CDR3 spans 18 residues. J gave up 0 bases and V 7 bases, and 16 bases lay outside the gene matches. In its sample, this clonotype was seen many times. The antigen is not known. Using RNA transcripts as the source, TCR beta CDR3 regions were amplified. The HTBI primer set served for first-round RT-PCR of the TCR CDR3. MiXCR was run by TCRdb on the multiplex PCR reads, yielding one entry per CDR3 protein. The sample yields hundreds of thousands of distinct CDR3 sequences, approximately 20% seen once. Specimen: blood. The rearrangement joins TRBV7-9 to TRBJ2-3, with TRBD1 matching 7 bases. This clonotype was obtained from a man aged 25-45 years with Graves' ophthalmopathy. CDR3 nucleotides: TGTGCCAGCACGGGACAGCTACGCTTGGAATCTAGCACAGATACGCAGTATTTT. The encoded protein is CASTGQLRLESSTDTQYF. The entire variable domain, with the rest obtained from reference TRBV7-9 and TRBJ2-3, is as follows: DTGVSQNPRHKITKRGQNVTFRCDPISEHNRLYWYRQTLGQGPEFLTYFQNEAQLEKSRLLSDRFSAERPKGSFSTLEIQRTEQGDSAMYLCASTGQLRLESSTDTQYFGPGTRLTVL.